The clone carrying this T cell receptor (beta chain) was seen repeatedly, ten times or more. Its antigen remains unidentified. RNA extraction gave at least 6 micrograms of total RNA per sample. This entry belongs to a study of blood T cells in healthy people across ages. Study background: Through template switching, about one barcoded beta molecule was captured per two T cells, as measured in model experiments. Study outcomes and limitations: Researchers said unsorted PBMCs prevented a conclusive naive versus antigen-experienced comparison. Roughly linear declines in TCR beta diversity per million T cells occurred with age.

The second PCR ran roughly 6 to 11 cycles with a sample-barcoded 5' primer and J-beta primers. TCRdb called the 5' RACE reads again in MiXCR, with one record for every CDR3 protein. The sample records 1.5 million to 2 million distinct CDR3 sequences, approximately 50% being singletons. Germline V gene sequence: CDR1 SQVTM, CDR2 ANQGSEA. This CDR3 spans 14 amino acids. The ends were cut back, 1 base at V and 1 base at J, with 9 bases in the middle. The origin of this receptor is a woman aged 40 to 55 in good health. Material for sequencing was blood. The gene calls are TRBV29-1 and TRBJ2-3; TRBD1 or TRBD2 may be the D gene (5 bases each). CDR3 amino acids: CSVEGQGGTDTQYF. CDR3 nucleotides: TGCAGCGTTGAAGGGCAGGGAGGCACAGATACGCAGTATTTT.